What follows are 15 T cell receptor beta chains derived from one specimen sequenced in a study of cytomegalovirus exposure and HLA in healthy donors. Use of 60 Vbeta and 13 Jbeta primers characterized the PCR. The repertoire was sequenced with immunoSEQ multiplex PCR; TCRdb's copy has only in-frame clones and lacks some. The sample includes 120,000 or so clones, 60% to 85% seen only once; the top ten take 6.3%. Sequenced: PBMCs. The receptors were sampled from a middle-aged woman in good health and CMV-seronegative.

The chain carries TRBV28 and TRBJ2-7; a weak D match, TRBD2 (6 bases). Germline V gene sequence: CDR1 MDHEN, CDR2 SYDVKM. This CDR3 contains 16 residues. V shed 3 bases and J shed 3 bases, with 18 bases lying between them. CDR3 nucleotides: TGTGCCAGCAGTTTGCGACTAGGGCGCCTACACTACGAGCAGTACTTC. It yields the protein CASSLRLGRLHYEQYF.

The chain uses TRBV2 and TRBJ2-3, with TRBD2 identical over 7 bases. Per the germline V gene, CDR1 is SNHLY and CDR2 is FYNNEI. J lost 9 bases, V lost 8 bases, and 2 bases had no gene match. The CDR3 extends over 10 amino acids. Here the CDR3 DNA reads TGTGCCAGCGGGGAGGGGACGCAGTATTTT. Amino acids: CASGEGTQYF.

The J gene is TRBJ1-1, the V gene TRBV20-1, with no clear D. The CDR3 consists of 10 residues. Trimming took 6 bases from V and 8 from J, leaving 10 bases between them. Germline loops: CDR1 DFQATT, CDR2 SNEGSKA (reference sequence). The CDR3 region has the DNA TGCAGTGCCGAGGGAGGGGAAGCTTTCTTT. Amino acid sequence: CSAEGGEAFF.

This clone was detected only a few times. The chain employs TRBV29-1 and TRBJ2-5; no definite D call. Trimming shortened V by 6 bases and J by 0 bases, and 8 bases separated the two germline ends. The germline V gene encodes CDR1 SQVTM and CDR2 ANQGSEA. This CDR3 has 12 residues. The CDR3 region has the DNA TGCAGCGTCGTTGACTACCAAGAGACCCAGTACTTC. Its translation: CSVVDYQETQYF.

The CDR3 is CASSFSAGVEKLFF. Written as DNA, the CDR3 is TGTGCCAGCAGTTTCTCGGCAGGCGTTGAAAAACTGTTTTTT. This chain joins TRBV28 and TRBJ1-4; the D is unclear. This CDR3 spans 14 amino acids. Germline loops: CDR1 MDHEN, CDR2 SYDVKM. V shed 3 bases and J shed 7 bases, with 12 bases lying between them.

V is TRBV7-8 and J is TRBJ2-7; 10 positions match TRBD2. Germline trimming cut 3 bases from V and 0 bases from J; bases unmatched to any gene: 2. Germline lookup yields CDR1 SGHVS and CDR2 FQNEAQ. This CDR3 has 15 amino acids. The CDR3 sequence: CASSLGTSASYEQYF. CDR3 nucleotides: TGTGCCAGCAGCTTGGGGACTAGCGCCTCCTACGAGCAGTACTTC. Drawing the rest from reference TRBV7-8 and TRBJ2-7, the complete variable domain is GAGVSQSPRYKVAKRGQDVALRCDPISGHVSLFWYQQALGQGPEFLTYFQNEAQLDKSGLPSDRFFAERPEGSVSTLKIQRTQQEDSAVYLCASSLGTSASYEQYFGPGTRLTVT.

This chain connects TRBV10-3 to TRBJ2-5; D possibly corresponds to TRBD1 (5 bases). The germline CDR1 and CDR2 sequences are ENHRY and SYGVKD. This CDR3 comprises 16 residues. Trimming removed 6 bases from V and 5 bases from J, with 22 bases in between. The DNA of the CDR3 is TGTGCCATCAGACCCTACTCAGCTGGGGCGTATGAGACCCAGTACTTC. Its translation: CAIRPYSAGAYETQYF.

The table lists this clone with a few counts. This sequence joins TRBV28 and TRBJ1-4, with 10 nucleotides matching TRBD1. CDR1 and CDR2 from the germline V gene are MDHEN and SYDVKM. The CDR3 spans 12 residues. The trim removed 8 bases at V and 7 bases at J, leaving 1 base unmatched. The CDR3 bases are TGTGCCAGCCGGGACAGGGGTGAAAAACTGTTTTTT. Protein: CASRDRGEKLFF. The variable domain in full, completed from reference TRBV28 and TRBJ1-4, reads DVKVTQSSRYLVKRTGEKVFLECVQDMDHENMFWYRQDPGLGLRLIYFSYDVKMKEKGDIPEGYSVSREKKERFSLILESASTNQTSMYLCASRDRGEKLFFGSGTQLSVL.

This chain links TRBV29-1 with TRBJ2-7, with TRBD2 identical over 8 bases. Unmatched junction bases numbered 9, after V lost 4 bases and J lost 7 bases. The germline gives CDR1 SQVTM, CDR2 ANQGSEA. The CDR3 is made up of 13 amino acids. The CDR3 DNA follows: TGCAGCGTTGTCGAAATAGCGGGAAAAGAGCAGTACTTC. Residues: CSVVEIAGKEQYF.

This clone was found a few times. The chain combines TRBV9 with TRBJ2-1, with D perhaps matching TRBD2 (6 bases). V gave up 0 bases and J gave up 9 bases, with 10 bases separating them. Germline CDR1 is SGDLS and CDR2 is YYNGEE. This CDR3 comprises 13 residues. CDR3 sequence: CASSVDLASEQFF. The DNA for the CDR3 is TGTGCCAGCAGCGTAGACCTAGCGAGTGAGCAGTTCTTC.

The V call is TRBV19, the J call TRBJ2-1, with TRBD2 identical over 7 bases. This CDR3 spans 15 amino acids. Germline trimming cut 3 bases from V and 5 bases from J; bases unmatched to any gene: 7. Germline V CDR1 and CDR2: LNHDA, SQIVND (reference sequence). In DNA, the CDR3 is TGTGCCAGTAGTATCTCGGCTAGCGGTAACAATGAGCAGTTCTTC. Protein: CASSISASGNNEQFF. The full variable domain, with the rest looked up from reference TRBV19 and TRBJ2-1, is DGGITQSPKYLFRKEGQNVTLSCEQNLNHDAMYWYRQDPGQGLRLIYYSQIVNDFQKGDIAEGYSVSREKKESFPLTVTSAQKNPTAFYLCASSISASGNNEQFFGPGTRLTVL.

This chain's CDR3 is CASSGGQFLNTEAFF. As DNA, the CDR3 is TGTGCCAGCAGTGGGGGACAGTTTCTGAACACTGAAGCTTTCTTT. This rearrangement joins TRBV28 to TRBJ1-1; 7 positions agree with TRBD1. The trim removed 5 bases at V and 0 bases at J, leaving 6 bases unmatched. CDR1 and CDR2 (germline): MDHEN, SYDVKM. The CDR3 extends over 15 amino acids. Using reference TRBV28 and TRBJ1-1 for the parts outside the CDR3, the full variable domain is DVKVTQSSRYLVKRTGEKVFLECVQDMDHENMFWYRQDPGLGLRLIYFSYDVKMKEKGDIPEGYSVSREKKERFSLILESASTNQTSMYLCASSGGQFLNTEAFFGQGTRLTVV.

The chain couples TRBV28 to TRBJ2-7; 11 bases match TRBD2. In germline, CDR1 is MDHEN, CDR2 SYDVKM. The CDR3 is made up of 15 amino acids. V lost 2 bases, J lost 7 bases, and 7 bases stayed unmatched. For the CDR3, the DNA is TGTGCCAGCAGTTTACTTAGCGGGAGGGCGTGGGAGCAGTACTTC. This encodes CASSLLSGRAWEQYF.

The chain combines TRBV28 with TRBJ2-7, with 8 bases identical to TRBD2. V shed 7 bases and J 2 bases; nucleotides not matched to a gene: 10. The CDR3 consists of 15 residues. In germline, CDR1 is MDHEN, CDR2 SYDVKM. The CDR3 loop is CASTNPGTRPYEQYF. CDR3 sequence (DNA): TGTGCCAGCACCAACCCCGGGACTAGACCCTACGAGCAGTACTTC.

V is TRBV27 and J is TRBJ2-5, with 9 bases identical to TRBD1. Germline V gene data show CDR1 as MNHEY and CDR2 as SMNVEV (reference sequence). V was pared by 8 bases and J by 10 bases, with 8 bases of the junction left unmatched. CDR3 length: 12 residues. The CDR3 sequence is CASGTGFRSQYF. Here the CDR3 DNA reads TGTGCCAGCGGGACAGGGTTTAGAAGCCAGTACTTC.